This paragraph covers one TCR beta chain sequence. Looked up from germline, CDR1 is MNHEY and CDR2 is SVGAGI. The CDR3 contains 14 residues. V dropped 5 bases and J dropped 8; count of bases not matched to a gene: 7. Cohorts were assigned according to the clinical history that participants reported. In Cohort 3, a recovered donor had either two negative PCRs, clearance, or symptom resolution. The data were produced by immunoSEQ multiplex PCR, yet TCRdb's version contains in-frame clones alone and is incomplete. The sample holds more than 400,000 clones; 87% are singletons and the top ten take about 0.65%. This sample was included in a study of blood T cell repertoires in COVID-19. Study background: Italy, Spain and the United States were the sources of the convalescent and acute COVID-19 samples.

The rearrangement links TRBV6-5 to TRBJ1-2; 11 positions agree with TRBD1. This receptor was obtained from a woman under 30 who had recovered from COVID-19. Sequencing was carried out using PBMCs or T cells enriched from blood (not recorded which). CDR3 bases: TGTGCCAGCAGTCCTTCCGGGACAGGGGGAGGCTACACCTTC. Its translation: CASSPSGTGGGYTF.